A single sample gave rise to the 22 T cell receptor beta chains below, sequenced in a study of blood T cell repertoires in COVID-19 (dated by TCRdb to 2019 to 2021). Libraries were prepared through the immunoSEQ multiplex PCR assay. TCRdb carries this immuneACCESS record with in-frame sequences only. Its versions omit some clonotypes, under half of them owing to an unresolved V gene in the studies checked, with the rest unexplained. A total of approximately 75,000 clones appear in this sample, around two thirds of them only once. The ten largest clonotypes hold 2.5% to 3% of the sample. Specimen: peripheral blood. Source of these receptors: a human donor with acute or convalescent COVID-19. The donor label of this sample is uncertain.

The chain couples TRBV5-5 to TRBJ2-1; 13 bases fit TRBD2. Unmatched junction bases numbered 6, after V lost 4 bases and J lost 5 bases. CDR1 and CDR2 from the germline V gene are SGHKS and YYEKEE (reference sequence). This CDR3 has 16 amino acids. As DNA, the CDR3 is TGTGCCAGCAGCGTCCGACTAGCGGGGGGTGACAATGAGCAGTTCTTC. Its protein is CASSVRLAGGDNEQFF. The entire variable domain, with the rest obtained from reference TRBV5-5 and TRBJ2-1, is as follows: DAGVTQSPTHLIKTRGQQVTLRCSPISGHKSVSWYQQVLGQGPQFIFQYYEKEERGRGNFPDRFSARQFPNYSSELNVNALLLGDSALYLCASSVRLAGGDNEQFFGPGTRLTVL.

The rearrangement joins TRBV7-8 to TRBJ2-7, with D unclear. Germline assignment: CDR1 SGHVS and CDR2 FQNEAQ. Trimming removed 1 base from V and 2 bases from J, with 6 bases in between. CDR3 length equals 13 residues. The CDR3 reads CASSLEAAYEQYV. The CDR3 DNA is TGTGCCAGCAGCTTAGAGGCGGCCTACGAGCAGTACGTC.

The V call is TRBV29-1, the J call TRBJ1-2; a weak D match, TRBD1 (6 bases). V lost 8 bases and J 6 bases, leaving 10 bases between the germline ends. This CDR3 is 10 amino acids long. Germline V gene lookup returns CDR1 SQVTM and CDR2 ANQGSEA. In nucleotides, the CDR3 is TGCAGCTTCTGGACAGATGGCTACACCTTC. Translating it yields CSFWTDGYTF.

This chain joins TRBV19 and TRBJ1-5; D is possibly TRBD1 (5 bases). The V end was cut by 6 bases, the J end by 3 bases, with 15 bases between. The CDR3 contains 15 residues. The germline V gene has CDR1 LNHDA and CDR2 SQIVND (reference sequence). CDR3 sequence reads: CASSRSGGTNQPQHF. In DNA, the CDR3 is TGTGCCAGTAGCCGCTCGGGGGGGACCAATCAGCCCCAGCATTTT.

In DNA form, the CDR3 reads TGTGCCACCAGGGGGCAATACGAGCAGTACTTC. The encoded protein is CATRGQYEQYF. The chain recombines TRBV6-5 with TRBJ2-7; 8 bases are a match to TRBD1. The germline V gene encodes CDR1 MNHEY and CDR2 SVGAGI. The CDR3 runs 11 residues. V was pared by 10 bases and J by 4 bases, with 3 bases of the junction left unmatched.

The rearrangement joins TRBV27 to TRBJ1-6, with a possible D match to TRBD1 (6 bases). Germline CDR1 MNHEY, CDR2 SMNVEV (reference sequence). This CDR3 has 15 residues. The V gene lost 5 bases and the J gene lost 7 bases, with 15 bases spanning the gap. CDR3 sequence (DNA): TGTGCCAGCAGTCCCGGACAGCCAGGGAATTCACCCCTCCACTTT. Protein sequence: CASSPGQPGNSPLHF.

This chain links TRBV10-1 with TRBJ2-1; TRBD2 aligns across 8 bases. The V gene's germline CDR1 is WNHNN and CDR2 SYGVQD (reference sequence). There are 18 residues in the CDR3. Trimming at V came to 6 bases and at J to 0 bases, leaving 13 bases not matched to a gene. The CDR3: CASSGTRRSLPSYNEQFF. CDR3 in DNA: TGCGCCAGCAGCGGGACTAGGCGCTCTCTCCCCTCCTACAATGAGCAGTTCTTC.

The genes are TRBV6-5 and TRBJ1-1; tentative D call: TRBD1 (5 bases). The germline gives CDR1 MNHEY, CDR2 SVGAGI. The CDR3 is 14 residues long. Trimming took off 7 bases at V and 1 base at J, with 13 bases between the two ends. In nucleotides, the CDR3 is TGTGCCAGCACCAGGGACTTTTCGAACACTGAAGCTTTCTTT. It yields the protein CASTRDFSNTEAFF.

This clone occurred a few times. The chain links TRBV5-5 to TRBJ2-5; 8 positions agree with TRBD1. V lost 4 bases, J lost 1 base, and 9 bases stayed unmatched. The CDR3 contains 16 residues. Germline CDR1 and CDR2: SGHKS and YYEKEE (reference sequence). The CDR3 region has the DNA TGTGCCAGCAGCCAAGACAGGGGCGCCCTCCAAGAGACCCAGTACTTC. Amino acids: CASSQDRGALQETQYF.

The V gene is TRBV30, the J gene TRBJ1-2, with D maybe TRBD1 (6 bases). Between the trimmed V and J ends, which lost 5 bases and 5 bases, there was a span of 6 bases. The CDR3 sequence is 10 residues long. Germline CDR1 is GTSNPN and CDR2 is SVGIG (reference sequence). CDR3 sequence (DNA): TGTGCCTGGGGACAGTATGGCTACACCTTC. Amino acid sequence: CAWGQYGYTF.

The genes are TRBV29-1 and TRBJ2-3; 7 positions match TRBD2. The ends lost 4 bases at V and 0 bases at J; junction bases unmatched: 4. The germline V gene encodes CDR1 SQVTM and CDR2 ANQGSEA. This CDR3 region has 14 residues. The CDR3 is CSVVPSGSTDTQYF. The CDR3 DNA follows: TGCAGCGTTGTCCCTAGCGGAAGCACAGATACGCAGTATTTT.

This clone was found a few times. The rearrangement uses TRBV5-1 and TRBJ1-2, with TRBD1 as a possible D gene (6 bases). Looked up from germline, CDR1 is SGHRS and CDR2 is YFSETQ. V lost 0 bases and J lost 6, with 12 bases in between. The CDR3 is made up of 14 amino acids. In DNA, the CDR3 is TGCGCCAGCAGCTTGGCGGGGGGCCCCGATGGCTACACCTTC. It encodes CASSLAGGPDGYTF.

The chain employs TRBV5-1 and TRBJ2-5, with TRBD1 matching 7 bases. Germline V gene data show CDR1 as SGHRS and CDR2 as YFSETQ. The CDR3 consists of 13 residues. Trimming at V came to 4 bases and at J to 4 bases, leaving 4 bases not matched to a gene. CDR3 residues: CASSQNRGETQYF. CDR3 sequence (DNA): TGCGCCAGCAGCCAGAACAGGGGAGAGACCCAGTACTTC.

The chain links TRBV7-2 to TRBJ2-3; D not resolved. The CDR3 runs to 12 residues. The V end lost 6 bases, the J end lost 2 bases, and 6 bases lay between the germline ends. The germline CDR1 and CDR2 sequences are SGHTA and FQGNSA. The CDR3, as DNA: TGTGCCAGCAGAGCGACCACAGATACGCAGTATTTT. The encoded protein is CASRATTDTQYF.

The J gene is TRBJ2-2, the V gene TRBV28, with 8 positions matching TRBD1. V was pared by 3 bases and J by 2 bases, with 2 bases of the junction left unmatched. The CDR3 is 15 residues long. Per the germline V gene, CDR1 is MDHEN and CDR2 is SYDVKM. The CDR3 reads CASSLPGGNTGELFF. The CDR3 DNA sequence: TGTGCCAGCAGTTTGCCAGGGGGCAACACCGGGGAGCTGTTTTTT.

The chain uses TRBV6-5 and TRBJ2-7; no definite D call. Germline lookup yields CDR1 MNHEY and CDR2 SVGAGI. V was trimmed by 4 bases and J by 3 bases, leaving 4 bases between them. There are 11 residues in the CDR3. CDR3 region: CASSSHYEQYF. The DNA of the CDR3 is TGTGCCAGCAGTTCCCACTACGAGCAGTACTTC.

The chain joins TRBV2 to TRBJ2-1, with TRBD1 matching 8 bases. V was clipped by 5 bases and J by 10 bases; unmatched bases: 7. Germline V gene sequence: CDR1 SNHLY, CDR2 FYNNEI. The CDR3 has 13 amino acids. The CDR3 DNA reads as TGTGCCAGCAGTCCGGGACAGGTCTTCGAGCAGTTCTTC. It yields the protein CASSPGQVFEQFF.

This clone has only a few counts. This chain links TRBV7-9 with TRBJ2-2; the D gene is possibly TRBD1 (5 bases). The CDR3 covers 15 residues. The V gene's germline CDR1 is SEHNR and CDR2 FQNEAQ (reference sequence). V dropped 3 bases and J dropped 5 bases, with 13 bases sitting between them. CDR3 sequence reads: CASSLSLGETGELFF. CDR3 in DNA: TGTGCCAGCAGCTTGAGTTTAGGGGAAACCGGGGAGCTGTTTTTT.

The chain carries TRBV4-2 and TRBJ2-3, with TRBD1 matching over 9 bases. After removal of 0 bases from V and 1 base from J, the junction contained 5 bases not matched to a gene. Germline CDR1 reads LGHNA; CDR2 reads YNFKEQ. The CDR3 runs to 17 residues. CDR3 nucleotides: TGTGCCAGCAGCCAAGAGGCGACAGGGGGGGGCACAGATACGCAGTATTTT. This codes for CASSQEATGGGTDTQYF.

The CDR3 here is CASSYRTGLGYTF. In nucleotides, the CDR3 is TGTGCCAGCAGTTACAGGACAGGGTTAGGCTACACCTTC. The chain links TRBV6-6 to TRBJ1-2, with TRBD1 identical over 8 bases. CDR3 size: 13 residues. The germline V gene has CDR1 MNHNY and CDR2 SVGAGI (reference sequence). Trimming removed 2 bases from V and 8 bases from J; junction bases left unmatched: 4.

This clone has just a few counts. V gene TRBV9 combines with J gene TRBJ2-5; 9 bases line up with TRBD1. The CDR3 loop spans 14 amino acids. Germline V CDR1 and CDR2: SGDLS, YYNGEE. Germline trimming cut 3 bases from V and 5 bases from J; bases unmatched to any gene: 5. The CDR3 protein is CASSATGGGETQYF. The CDR3 DNA follows: TGTGCCAGCAGCGCCACAGGGGGCGGGGAGACCCAGTACTTC.

V and J are TRBV18 and TRBJ2-3; TRBD2 agrees at 7 bases. Trimming at V came to 3 bases and at J to 0 bases, leaving 0 bases not matched to a gene. The germline V gene has CDR1 KGHSH and CDR2 LQKENI. The CDR3 length is 14 residues. CDR3 DNA sequence: TGTGCCAGCTCACCCGGGGGGAGCACAGATACGCAGTATTTT. It encodes CASSPGGSTDTQYF.